The clone carrying this T cell receptor (beta chain) was seen a few times. Antigen specificity is unknown. Unique molecular identifiers were built into the TCR beta cDNA libraries. Roughly 450,000 cDNA molecules came from about 1 to 10 million T cells. TCRdb processed the PCR reads anew with MiXCR; each CDR3 protein has one entry. The profile shows hundreds of thousands of distinct CDR3 sequences, 30% of them singletons. The sample comes from a study of post-analysis software for immune sequencing data. Study-wide findings and caveats: Controls' normalized Chao1 diversity significantly exceeded that of multiple sclerosis patients. Samples from a shared batch, those prepared together, strongly co-clustered by F measure. Patients carried roughly five TRBV segments more frequently than controls did, and TRBV5-6, TRBV5-1 and TRBV20-1 were among them.

CDR3 length equals 14 residues. Trimming took off 6 bases at V and 4 bases at J, with 15 bases between the two ends. Germline V lookup: CDR1 MNHNS, CDR2 SASEGT. This clonotype originated in a girl aged 10 to 17 with multiple sclerosis. The genes are TRBV6-1 and TRBJ1-1, with a weak D call TRBD1 (5 bases). Sequences were obtained from blood. As DNA, the CDR3 is TGTGCCAGCAGGGGACTGGGAGCGGTCACTGAAGCTTTCTTT. Its translation is CASRGLGAVTEAFF.